One and the same sample provided the 28 T cell receptor beta chains below, sequenced in a study of T-cell memory formation after mild COVID-19. TCRdb independently ran MiXCR on the 5' RACE reads; one entry per CDR3 protein. In the table there are hundreds of thousands of distinct CDR3 sequences, 20% to 30% of which are singletons. Sequenced input: PBMCs or a T cell subset sorted from them (not recorded which). The origin of the receptors is an adult woman who had mild COVID-19 (a few samples of this study predate the infection). Cell type and time point are not known.

The gene calls are TRBV5-6 and TRBJ2-7; 14 bases fit TRBD2. This CDR3 contains 16 residues. V gave up 6 bases and J gave up 5 bases; unmatched junction bases: 10. Germline V gene data show CDR1 as SGHDT and CDR2 as YYEEEE. The CDR3 here is CASTGLAGAYSNEQYF. The DNA of the CDR3 is TGTGCCAGCACGGGACTAGCGGGAGCCTATTCGAACGAGCAGTACTTC.

This clonotype was counted ten times or more. The chain recombines TRBV5-1 with TRBJ1-1; possible D gene TRBD1, 6 bases. CDR3 length equals 17 residues. V was cut by 1 base and J by 0 bases, with 16 bases left in between. Germline CDR1 is SGHRS and CDR2 is YFSETQ. The CDR3: CASSLLSLDSLNTEAFF. CDR3 DNA: TGCGCCAGCAGCTTGCTTTCCCTGGACAGCCTGAACACTGAAGCTTTCTTT.

This chain joins TRBV18 and TRBJ2-1, with TRBD1 matching over 8 bases. The ends lost 6 bases at V and 8 bases at J; junction bases unmatched: 9. From germline, CDR1 is KGHSH and CDR2 LQKENI. This CDR3 spans 14 amino acids. The CDR3 DNA follows: TGTGCCAGCTCGCGACAGGGGTTCAGCGATGAGCAGTTCTTC. This sequence encodes CASSRQGFSDEQFF.

The CDR3 sequence: CASSQPSPGELFF. The CDR3, as DNA: TGTGCCAGCAGCCAACCCTCCCCCGGGGAGCTGTTTTTT. The chain combines TRBV9 with TRBJ2-2; D is unresolved. This CDR3 is 13 amino acids long. V lost 4 bases and J 6 bases, leaving 10 bases between the germline ends. Germline CDR1 is SGDLS and CDR2 is YYNGEE.

A few counts support this clonotype. The rearrangement links TRBV24-1 to TRBJ2-5, with 7 bases aligning to TRBD1. V was pared by 6 bases and J by 2 bases, with 8 bases of the junction left unmatched. CDR3 length equals 15 residues. Germline V lookup: CDR1 KGHDR, CDR2 SFDVKD. Here the CDR3 DNA reads TGTGCCACCAGTCGTGCAGGGGGACGACAAGAGACCCAGTACTTC. Translating gives CATSRAGGRQETQYF.

The chain employs TRBV19 and TRBJ2-2; D not certain. The CDR3 is made up of 15 amino acids. Between the trimmed V and J ends, which lost 6 bases and 7 bases, there was a span of 18 bases. The V gene's germline CDR1 is LNHDA and CDR2 SQIVND (reference sequence). The CDR3 sequence: CASSSPGDGGGELFF. CDR3 DNA sequence: TGTGCCAGTAGCTCCCCTGGAGACGGTGGCGGGGAGCTGTTTTTT.

This clonotype was found a few times. This chain connects TRBV9 to TRBJ2-7; no clear D gene. Deletions cut 0 bases from V and 5 bases from J, with 12 bases between. This CDR3 region has 14 residues. CDR1 and CDR2 (germline): SGDLS, YYNGEE. This chain's CDR3 is CASSVGSRSDEQYF. The DNA of the CDR3 is TGTGCCAGCAGCGTAGGTTCGCGGAGCGACGAGCAGTACTTC.

The chain employs TRBV20-1 and TRBJ2-1; the D gene is possibly TRBD1 (6 bases). The CDR3 is 14 residues long. The V and J ends lost 4 bases and 8 bases respectively, with 18 bases between them. The V gene's germline CDR1 is DFQATT and CDR2 SNEGSKA (reference sequence). This chain's CDR3 is CSAKPAARGYEQFF. The CDR3 nucleotides read TGCAGTGCTAAACCTGCAGCCAGGGGCTATGAGCAGTTCTTC.

This chain uses TRBV27 with TRBJ1-2; 7 bases line up with TRBD1. The CDR3 totals 16 residues. Germline loops: CDR1 MNHEY, CDR2 SMNVEV (reference sequence). Trimming cost V 5 bases and J 4 bases; bases outside gene matches: 13. DNA of the CDR3: TGTGCCAGCAGTCCCGCGACAGGGAGCCCACTCTATGGCTACACCTTC. Its protein is CASSPATGSPLYGYTF.

This clonotype turned up a few times. The chain uses TRBV29-1 and TRBJ2-7, with 7 bases matching TRBD2. Germline V gene lookup returns CDR1 SQVTM and CDR2 ANQGSEA. This CDR3 is 14 amino acids long. Trimming cost V 6 bases and J 0 bases; bases outside gene matches: 8. CDR3 loop: CSVGGSRTSYEQYF. CDR3 DNA: TGCAGCGTGGGGGGGTCCCGGACCTCCTACGAGCAGTACTTC.

This clonotype occurred a few times. The chain is built from TRBV7-6 and TRBJ2-3; D is ambiguous. Trimming pared 1 base from V and 0 bases from J, leaving 20 bases between. CDR1 and CDR2 (germline): SGHVS, FNYEAQ. The CDR3 length is 19 residues. The CDR3 bases are TGTGCCAGCAGCTTAGAGGTGACCAACCGTACGCCTAGCACAGATACGCAGTATTTT. Residues: CASSLEVTNRTPSTDTQYF.

J is TRBJ2-1 and V is TRBV6-2 or TRBV6-3; 8 positions agree with TRBD1. CDR1 is MNHEY, CDR2 SVGEGT, per germline. V shed 9 bases and J 0 bases; nucleotides not matched to a gene: 7. The CDR3 runs 15 residues. The CDR3 region is CASIDRGSSYNEQFF. The CDR3 bases are TGTGCCAGTATAGACAGGGGTAGCTCCTACAATGAGCAGTTCTTC.

This clonotype was detected a few times. J is TRBJ2-4 and V is TRBV5-6, with D possibly matching TRBD2 (6 bases). Germline CDR1 is SGHDT and CDR2 is YYEEEE. Trimming removed 2 bases from V and 8 bases from J, with 14 bases in between. This CDR3 is built from 14 residues. This CDR3 is CASSLPDRGDIQYF. The CDR3, as DNA: TGTGCCAGCAGCTTACCGGACCGCGGGGACATTCAGTACTTC.

This clonotype turned up a few times. The chain couples TRBV7-2 to TRBJ2-7, with TRBD2 identical over 10 bases. Trimming at V came to 5 bases and at J to 3 bases, leaving 7 bases not matched to a gene. Germline CDR1 is SGHTA and CDR2 is FQGNSA. The CDR3 has 15 residues. The chain's CDR3 is CASSTWRTSGYEQYF. The DNA of the CDR3 is TGTGCCAGCAGCACCTGGAGGACTAGCGGCTACGAGCAGTACTTC.

This chain connects TRBV5-1 to TRBJ2-1, with D possibly called TRBD1 or TRBD2 (5 bases each). Germline V gives CDR1 SGHRS, CDR2 YFSETQ. The V gene lost 2 bases and the J gene lost 5 bases, with 11 bases spanning the gap. CDR3 length: 14 residues. For the CDR3, the DNA is TGCGCCAGCAGCTTAGGGGACGGTCACAATGAGCAGTTCTTC. Its protein product is CASSLGDGHNEQFF.

Only a few counts were recorded for this clonotype. The rearrangement uses TRBV25-1 and TRBJ2-1, with D possibly being TRBD2 (5 bases). The germline V gene has CDR1 MGHDK and CDR2 SYGVNS. V was pared by 4 bases and J by 4 bases, with 14 bases between. This CDR3 spans 15 amino acids. DNA of the CDR3: TGTGCCAGCAGTGGGCCCCTTCGGGGATACAATGAGCAGTTCTTC. Residues: CASSGPLRGYNEQFF.

This clonotype appeared a few times. The gene calls are TRBV5-1 and TRBJ1-5; tentative D call: TRBD1 (5 bases). CDR1 SGHRS and CDR2 YFSETQ come from the germline V gene. The CDR3 extends over 13 amino acids. V lost 5 bases, J lost 6 bases, and 12 bases lay in between. This CDR3 is CASRQGVGQPQHF. The CDR3 DNA sequence: TGCGCCAGCAGGCAGGGAGTAGGTCAGCCCCAGCATTTT.

This chain connects TRBV9 to TRBJ2-2; possibly TRBD2 for D (6 bases). This CDR3 is 14 amino acids long. Trimming shortened V by 5 bases and J by 4 bases, and 12 bases separated the two germline ends. Germline CDR1 is SGDLS and CDR2 is YYNGEE. CDR3 nucleotides: TGTGCCAGCAGGGTGGAGGGGACCACCGGGGAGCTGTTTTTT. Encoded protein: CASRVEGTTGELFF.

V and J are TRBV29-1 and TRBJ2-1, with 9 bases fitting TRBD2. V shed 0 bases, J shed 6 bases, and the junction held 9 bases outside the gene matches. Per germline, CDR1 SQVTM and CDR2 ANQGSEA. The CDR3 sequence is 16 residues long. CDR3 region: CSVEELEREALNEQFF. The DNA of the CDR3 is TGCAGCGTTGAAGAGCTGGAGCGGGAGGCCCTCAATGAGCAGTTCTTC.

This chain connects TRBV5-4 to TRBJ2-3; TRBD2 matches at 10 bases. This CDR3 region has 20 residues. With V trimmed by 4 bases and J by 0 bases, 17 bases remained unmatched. Germline V gene lookup returns CDR1 SGHNT and CDR2 YYREEE (reference sequence). The CDR3 nucleotides are TGTGCCAGCAGCCTTGGAATCATAGCGGGGGGCCGCCCGAGCACAGATACGCAGTATTTT. Protein sequence: CASSLGIIAGGRPSTDTQYF.

V gene TRBV5-1 combines with J gene TRBJ1-1; no definite D call. This CDR3 contains 12 residues. Between the trimmed V and J ends, which lost 3 bases and 3 bases, there was a span of 6 bases. CDR1 and CDR2 (germline): SGHRS, YFSETQ. The CDR3 nucleotides read TGCGCCAGCAGCTCGATGGACACTGAAGCTTTCTTT. Its protein is CASSSMDTEAFF.

This clonotype was picked up a small number of times. The chain employs TRBV12-3 or TRBV12-4 and TRBJ1-4; 8 nucleotides match TRBD1. This CDR3 has 17 residues. J was trimmed by 7 bases and V by 5 bases; bases with no gene match: 15. CDR3 in amino acids: CASSRGQAGWESEKLFF. CDR3 DNA: TGTGCCAGCAGTCGGGGACAGGCGGGATGGGAAAGTGAAAAACTGTTTTTT.

J is TRBJ2-7 and V is TRBV20-1, with no clear D. This CDR3 comprises 12 residues. Germline assignment: CDR1 DFQATT and CDR2 SNEGSKA (reference sequence). With 3 bases removed from V and 3 bases from J, the gap between germline ends came to 9 bases. In DNA form, the CDR3 reads TGCAGTGCTAGCGGACCGAACTACGAGCAGTACTTC. It is translated as CSASGPNYEQYF.

This chain uses TRBV6-5 with TRBJ2-1; TRBD2 might be the D (5 bases). V was trimmed by 5 bases and J by 1 base, leaving 12 bases between them. Germline V gene data show CDR1 as MNHEY and CDR2 as SVGAGI. The CDR3 has 15 amino acids. The CDR3 nucleotides read TGTGCCAGCAGTAACAGCGGTACTTCCTACAATGAGCAGTTCTTC. Protein: CASSNSGTSYNEQFF.

This clonotype was seen a handful of times. The gene calls are TRBV5-1 and TRBJ1-5, with D hard to call. V was pared by 2 bases and J by 2 bases, with 8 bases between. CDR1 and CDR2 (germline): SGHRS, YFSETQ. The CDR3 runs to 14 residues. The CDR3 nucleotides are TGCGCCAGCAGCTTTGGTAGCGGCAATCAGCCCCAGCATTTT. It yields the protein CASSFGSGNQPQHF.

The chain is built from TRBV3-1 and TRBJ2-7; D remains ambiguous. V lost 0 bases to trimming and J lost 1 base, with 7 bases between them. This CDR3 comprises 14 residues. Germline assignment: CDR1 LGHDT and CDR2 YNNKEL (reference sequence). In DNA form, the CDR3 reads TGTGCCAGCAGCCAAGACCCTACTTCCTACGAGCAGTACTTC. Residues: CASSQDPTSYEQYF.

This clonotype was detected only a few times. Here the CDR3 DNA reads TGCAGTGCTAGGAGACAGGGATACAATGAGCAGTTCTTC. Translating it yields CSARRQGYNEQFF. The chain is built from TRBV20-1 and TRBJ2-1; 7 positions agree with TRBD1. The CDR3 consists of 13 residues. The J segment lost 4 bases and the V segment lost 3 bases, leaving 3 bases of the junction unmatched. The germline gives CDR1 DFQATT, CDR2 SNEGSKA (reference sequence).

This clonotype was recorded only once. The chain links TRBV29-1 to TRBJ1-2, with TRBD1 matching over 8 bases. V shed 4 bases and J 8 bases; nucleotides not matched to a gene: 6. The CDR3 loop spans 12 amino acids. CDR1 SQVTM and CDR2 ANQGSEA come from the germline V gene. The CDR3 here is CSVGEQGDGYTF. The CDR3 DNA sequence: TGCAGCGTTGGGGAACAGGGGGACGGCTACACCTTC.